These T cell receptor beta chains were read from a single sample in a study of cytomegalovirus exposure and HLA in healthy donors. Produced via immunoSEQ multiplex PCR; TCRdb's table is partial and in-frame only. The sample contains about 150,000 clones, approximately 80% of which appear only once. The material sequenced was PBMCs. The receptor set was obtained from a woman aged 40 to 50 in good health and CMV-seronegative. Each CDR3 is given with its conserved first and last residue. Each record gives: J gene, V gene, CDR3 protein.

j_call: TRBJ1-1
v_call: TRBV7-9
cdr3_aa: CASSAGLTNTEAFF

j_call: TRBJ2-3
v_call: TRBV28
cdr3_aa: CASLQGTDTQYF

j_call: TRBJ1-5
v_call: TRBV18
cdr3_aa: CASSPGRKAGAAGQPQHF

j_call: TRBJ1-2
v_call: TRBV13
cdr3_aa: CASSNRQGSDLDF

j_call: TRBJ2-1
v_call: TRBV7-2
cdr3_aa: CASSHRRDNEQFF

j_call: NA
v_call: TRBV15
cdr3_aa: CATSRSLYPDSYEQYF

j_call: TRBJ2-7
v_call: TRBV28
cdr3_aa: CASSSAGTGRGQYF

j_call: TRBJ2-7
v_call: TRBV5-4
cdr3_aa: CASSTTSGAFYEQYF

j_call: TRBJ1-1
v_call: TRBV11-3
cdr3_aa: CASSSGFPIEAFF

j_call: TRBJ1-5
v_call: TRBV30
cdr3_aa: CAWSRRGELNQPQHF

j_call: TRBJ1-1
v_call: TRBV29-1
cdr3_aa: CSVELEGWFTEAFF

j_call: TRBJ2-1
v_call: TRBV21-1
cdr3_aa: CASSKGGGDSSYNEQFF

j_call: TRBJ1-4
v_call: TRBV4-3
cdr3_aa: CASSQGRSQSEKLFF

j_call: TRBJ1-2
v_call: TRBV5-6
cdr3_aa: CASNIDRAGGYTF

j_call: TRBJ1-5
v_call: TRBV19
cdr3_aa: CAIQDMNSNQPQHF

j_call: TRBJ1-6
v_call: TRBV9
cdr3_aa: CASSVADRVRNSPLHF

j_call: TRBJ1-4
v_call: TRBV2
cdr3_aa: CASSGDRQEKLFF

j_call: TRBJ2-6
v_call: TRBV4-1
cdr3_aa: CASSQAKTGFPGANVLTF

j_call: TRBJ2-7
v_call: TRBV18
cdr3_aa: CASSPGGLEQYF

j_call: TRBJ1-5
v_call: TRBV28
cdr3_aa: CASTGSNQPQHF

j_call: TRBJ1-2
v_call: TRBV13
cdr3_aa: CASSSPGVYGYTF

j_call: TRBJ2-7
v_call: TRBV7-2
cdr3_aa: CASSVRGTSGRYEQYF

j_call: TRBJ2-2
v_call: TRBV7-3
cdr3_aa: CASSLSPSGSGAGELFF

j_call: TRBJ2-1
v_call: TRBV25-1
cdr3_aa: CASSRASGASYNEQFF

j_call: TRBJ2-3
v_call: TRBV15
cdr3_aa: CATSRDRGVVDTQYF

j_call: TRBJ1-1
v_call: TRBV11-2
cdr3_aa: CASSLDTRWANTEAFF

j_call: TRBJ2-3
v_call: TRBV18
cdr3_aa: CASSPGLGLSDTDTQYF

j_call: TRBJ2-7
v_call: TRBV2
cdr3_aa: CASKRQSSEYEQYF

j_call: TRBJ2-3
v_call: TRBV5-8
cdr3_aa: CASSLAGVDTQYF

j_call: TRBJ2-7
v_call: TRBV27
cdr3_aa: CASSLLSSGGAYEQYF

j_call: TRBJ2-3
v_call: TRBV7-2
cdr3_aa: CASSFGRSTDTQYF